These T cell receptor beta chains were read from a single sample in a study of a mutant IDH1 vaccine in newly diagnosed glioma. Sequencing was performed with immunoSEQ multiplex PCR; in TCRdb, only in-frame clones are kept and a portion is missing. The data contain some 61,000 clones, 65% to 90% of them singletons. Here the sequenced sample was PBMCs, taken from a glioma patient treated with radiotherapy, temozolomide or both. The receptors shown here come from a man aged 30-40 years with glioma. Each CDR3 is given with its conserved first and last residue.

CDR3aa | v_gene
CASSLLTSGDYEQYF | TRBV7-8
CASSVNKGANTGELFF | TRBV5-1
CASSKTGDQPQHF | TRBV18
CASSESAGGNQPQHF | TRBV6-1
CASSRTGLHQPQHF | TRBV7-8
CASSLPGTGVNSPLHF | TRBV5-1
CASSSLAGPSNQPQHF | TRBV11-2
CASSRYEDYGEQFF | TRBV27
CASSPGGGTAMNSPLHF | TRBV19
CASRSRGRHTEAFF | TRBV19
CASSIGGRSQETQYF | TRBV19